What follows are 20 T cell receptor beta chains derived from one specimen sequenced in a study of T cell responses to AZD1222 COVID-19 vaccine. TCRdb's copy holds only in-frame clones and misses some; the assay was immunoSEQ multiplex PCR. The sample carries 82,000 or so clones, more than 90% recorded once. This specimen consisted of peripheral blood, obtained on day 0 of AZD1222 vaccination. These receptors all come from an adult in good health.

The chain employs TRBV7-2 and TRBJ1-2; 7 bases line up with TRBD1. Trimming at V came to 5 bases and at J to 5 bases, leaving 11 bases not matched to a gene. This CDR3 spans 15 amino acids. Germline-derived CDR1 and CDR2 are SGHTA and FQGNSA. CDR3 nucleotide sequence: TGTGCCAGCAGCCCTGGGGCCGGGACAGCGTATGGCTACACCTTC. It codes for CASSPGAGTAYGYTF.

In nucleotides, the CDR3 is TGTGCCAGCAAGCGGGACAGGGGGCGGGGCTACACCTTC. This gives the protein CASKRDRGRGYTF. The chain joins TRBV2 to TRBJ1-2; 12 nucleotides match TRBD1. The trim removed 7 bases at V and 8 bases at J, leaving 5 bases unmatched. The germline gives CDR1 SNHLY, CDR2 FYNNEI. The CDR3 is made up of 13 amino acids.

The rearrangement uses TRBV2 and TRBJ2-2, with a possible D match to TRBD2 (5 bases). The CDR3 runs 15 residues. Per the germline V gene, CDR1 is SNHLY and CDR2 is FYNNEI. Trimming removed 2 bases at V and 1 base at J, with 8 bases between. The CDR3 sequence is CASSEFGLNTGELFF. The CDR3 DNA follows: TGTGCCAGCAGTGAATTCGGACTGAACACCGGGGAGCTGTTTTTT.

The V and J genes are TRBV3-1 (or the pseudogene TRBV3-2) and TRBJ2-3, with 10 bases that match TRBD2. CDR3 length equals 15 residues. Unmatched junction bases numbered 8, after V lost 5 bases and J lost 6 bases. CDR1 LGHDT and CDR2 YNNKEL come from the germline V gene (reference sequence). DNA of the CDR3: TGTGCCAGCAGCTACCTAGCGGGGGCGGATGATACGCAGTATTTT. It encodes CASSYLAGADDTQYF.

The rearrangement joins TRBV7-2 to TRBJ2-1, with D unresolved. The length of the CDR3 is 14 residues. Looked up from germline, CDR1 is SGHTA and CDR2 is FQGNSA. V shed 1 base and J shed 3 bases, with 7 bases lying between them. The CDR3 DNA follows: TGTGCCAGCAGCTTAGTGACTCGCTACAATGAGCAGTTCTTC. Protein: CASSLVTRYNEQFF.

The gene calls are TRBV28 and TRBJ1-4; 12 bases line up with TRBD1. The CDR3 is made up of 16 amino acids. The V segment lost 3 bases and the J segment 8 bases; nucleotides outside the gene matches: 7. Germline CDR1 reads MDHEN; CDR2 reads SYDVKM. The CDR3 sequence is CASSFPGTGGREKLFF. The DNA of the CDR3 is TGTGCCAGCAGTTTTCCCGGGACAGGGGGCCGCGAAAAACTGTTTTTT. Complete variable domain (other parts from reference TRBV28 and TRBJ1-4): DVKVTQSSRYLVKRTGEKVFLECVQDMDHENMFWYRQDPGLGLRLIYFSYDVKMKEKGDIPEGYSVSREKKERFSLILESASTNQTSMYLCASSFPGTGGREKLFFGSGTQLSVL.

V is TRBV10-3 and J is TRBJ2-3, with 8 bases fitting TRBD1. V lost 6 bases, J lost 5 bases, and 4 bases stayed unmatched. The CDR3 spans 13 residues. In germline, CDR1 is ENHRY, CDR2 SYGVKD. CDR3 region: CAISLDRGDTQYF. The CDR3 DNA sequence: TGTGCCATCAGCCTCGACAGGGGAGATACGCAGTATTTT.

The chain combines TRBV5-6 with TRBJ1-1, with TRBD1 matching 9 bases. V lost 2 bases and J lost 0; bases outside the gene matches: 5. The CDR3 consists of 16 residues. The V gene's germline CDR1 is SGHDT and CDR2 YYEEEE. The CDR3 loop is CASSFGTGSMNTEAFF. CDR3 nucleotide sequence: TGTGCCAGCAGCTTCGGGACAGGGTCCATGAACACTGAAGCTTTCTTT.

The chain recombines TRBV20-1 with TRBJ2-5; 9 bases align to TRBD2. This CDR3 is built from 17 residues. Germline lookup yields CDR1 DFQATT and CDR2 SNEGSKA (reference sequence). J lost 0 bases, V lost 3 bases, and 11 bases had no gene match. The CDR3: CSASRSAGGLYQETQYF. Written as DNA, the CDR3 is TGCAGTGCTAGTAGGTCAGCGGGGGGCTTGTACCAAGAGACCCAGTACTTC.

This chain uses TRBV9 with TRBJ2-3; D is ambiguous. The V gene's germline CDR1 is SGDLS and CDR2 YYNGEE. CDR3 length equals 14 residues. The V end lost 0 bases, the J end lost 2 bases, and 7 bases lay between the germline ends. The CDR3 DNA reads TGTGCCAGCAGCGTAGTGGCTCACACAGATACGCAGTATTTT. It codes for CASSVVAHTDTQYF.

The chain combines TRBV5-6 with TRBJ1-5; D is unresolved. The germline V gene encodes CDR1 SGHDT and CDR2 YYEEEE. The CDR3 is 14 amino acids. V was pared by 1 base and J by 4 bases, with 9 bases between. Written as DNA, the CDR3 is TGTGCCAGCAGCTTGTTGACGGAAAATCAGCCCCAGCATTTT. Translation: CASSLLTENQPQHF.

The chain carries TRBV29-1 and TRBJ1-6, with D possibly matching TRBD1 (6 bases). The CDR3 is made up of 13 amino acids. V was clipped by 5 bases and J by 10 bases, with 15 bases between them. From germline, CDR1 is SQVTM and CDR2 ANQGSEA. The CDR3 nucleotides are TGCAGCGTTAAACAGGGTAGGGAATCACCCCTCCACTTT. Its translation: CSVKQGRESPLHF. The complete variable domain, with remaining parts taken from reference TRBV29-1 and TRBJ1-6, reads SAVISQKPSRDICQRGTSLTIQCQVDSQVTMMFWYRQQPGQSLTLIATANQGSEATYESGFVIDKFPISRPNLTFSTLTVSNMSPEDSSIYLCSVKQGRESPLHFGNGTRLTVT.

The chain employs TRBV6-1 and TRBJ1-5; 9 positions agree with TRBD1. V trimming: 4 bases; J trimming: 2 bases; junction bases outside the gene matches: 6. Germline loops: CDR1 MNHNS, CDR2 SASEGT. This CDR3 region has 16 residues. DNA for the CDR3: TGTGCCAGCAGTGGCCGACAGGGGGTCGGCAATCAGCCCCAGCATTTT. Translated, it gives CASSGRQGVGNQPQHF.

This CDR3 reads CASSPGHSGANVLTF. CDR3 DNA sequence: TGCGCCAGCAGCCCGGGACACTCTGGGGCCAACGTCCTGACTTTC. J is TRBJ2-6 and V is TRBV4-1, with a tentative D call TRBD1 (6 bases). V shed 4 bases and J shed 0 bases, with 7 bases lying between them. The V gene's germline CDR1 is MGHRA and CDR2 YSYEKL. The CDR3 has 15 residues.

The V gene is TRBV6-1, the J gene TRBJ1-6; no firm D call. The V end was cut by 6 bases, the J end by 6 bases, with 6 bases between. The germline V gene has CDR1 MNHNS and CDR2 SASEGT. The length of the CDR3 is 12 residues. CDR3 residues: CASSPINSPLHF. CDR3 DNA: TGTGCCAGCAGCCCCATTAATTCACCCCTCCACTTT.

The V and J genes are TRBV2 and TRBJ1-5; no definite D call. The germline gives CDR1 SNHLY, CDR2 FYNNEI. The CDR3 is 14 amino acids. The V end lost 6 bases, the J end lost 6 bases, and 15 bases lay between the germline ends. CDR3: CASSLSIGLQPQHF. The CDR3 DNA reads as TGTGCCAGCAGCCTCAGCATTGGGCTTCAGCCCCAGCATTTT.

The CDR3 region has the DNA TGTGCCAGCAGCGGTAGAGGGGAAAGTTCACCCCTCCACTTT. It encodes CASSGRGESSPLHF. The rearrangement joins TRBV7-2 to TRBJ1-6; D is perhaps TRBD1 (5 bases). V gave up 5 bases and J gave up 9 bases, with 14 bases separating them. CDR1 is SGHTA and CDR2 is FQGNSA in the germline V gene. This CDR3 comprises 14 residues.

The chain joins TRBV9 to TRBJ1-2; D perhaps matches TRBD1 (5 bases). V lost 4 bases, J lost 1 base, and 11 bases lay in between. Germline lookup yields CDR1 SGDLS and CDR2 YYNGEE. This CDR3 comprises 14 residues. CDR3 in DNA: TGTGCCAGCAGCCGCCTCGACAGTAACTATGGCTACACCTTC. It encodes CASSRLDSNYGYTF.

The chain recombines TRBV29-1 with TRBJ2-1, with TRBD2 as a possible D gene (6 bases). Germline V CDR1 and CDR2: SQVTM, ANQGSEA. V gave up 6 bases and J gave up 9 bases, with 12 bases separating them. This CDR3 contains 11 residues. This chain's CDR3 is CSVERGGEQFF. The CDR3, as DNA: TGCAGCGTGGAGAGGGGAGGTGAGCAGTTCTTC.

CDR3: CASSEFPAPGELFF. CDR3 DNA sequence: TGTGCCAGCAGTGAATTCCCGGCGCCCGGGGAGCTGTTTTTT. This chain connects TRBV2 to TRBJ2-2; D uncertain. The CDR3 covers 14 residues. Germline values: CDR1 SNHLY, CDR2 FYNNEI. The V gene lost 2 bases and the J gene lost 6 bases, with 10 bases spanning the gap.